This TCR beta chain was found in a study of T cells in Graves' hyperthyroidism and ophthalmopathy. Study findings and constraints: Blood also showed most of the thyroid clonotypes that were expanded above 0.001.

Patients aged 18 to 65 had newly diagnosed hyperthyroidism lasting under 2 months. The germline V gene has CDR1 GTSNPN and CDR2 SVGIG (reference sequence). V shed 1 base and J shed 4 bases, with 11 bases lying between them. The CDR3 is 14 residues long. In this sample, this clonotype turned up many times. The antigen is unknown. RNA transcripts provided the source from which TCR beta CDR3 regions were amplified. The primer set for the first-round RT-PCR of the TCR CDR3 was HTBI. TCRdb passed the multiplex PCR reads through MiXCR, listing each CDR3 protein once. The sample lists 400,000 to 500,000 distinct CDR3 sequences; 14% were seen once.

This clonotype was sampled from a woman aged 18-29 years with Graves' hyperthyroidism. The sample consisted of blood. The chain couples TRBV30 to TRBJ1-5, with D perhaps TRBD1 (6 bases). The CDR3 region is CAWSGGQQNQPQHF. The CDR3 DNA reads TGTGCCTGGAGTGGGGGGCAACAAAATCAGCCCCAGCATTTT.